Given below is one T cell receptor (beta chain) in context. No antigen is known for it. Per the authors' pipeline: Construction of a distant-metastasis classifier for papillary thyroid cancer relied on CDR3 differences across clinicopathological groups. Using MiXCR, TCRdb re-called clones from the PCR reads. The V and J calls were not made by the authors but by TCRdb's processing. This sample has 43,000 or so clones, with 15% to 20% found just once. This record belongs to a study of metastatic and nonmetastatic thyroid tumors. Overall study: Where malignant and benign thyroid patients were concerned, repertoires were compared across blood and tumor or nodule tissue. Findings and limits, study-wide: Malignant tumors reportedly showed significantly higher TCR beta diversity than benign nodules in both blood and tumor.

Every patient underwent thyroid surgery untreated. Germline CDR1 is SGDLS and CDR2 is YYNGEE. CDR3 size: 14 residues. Trimming stripped 0 bases from V and 1 base from J, with 5 bases between. The receptor comes from a female donor with papillary thyroid cancer or a benign thyroid nodule (not recorded which). Some clones in this sample may be carry-over from other donors' samples. The chain joins TRBV9 to TRBJ1-3; no clear D gene. Sample: blood. DNA of the CDR3: TGTGCCAGCAGCGTAGACCCTTCTGGAAACACCATATATTTT. Translated, it gives CASSVDPSGNTIYF. Together with reference TRBV9 and TRBJ1-3, the CDR3 gives the full variable domain: DSGVTQTPKHLITATGQRVTLRCSPRSGDLSVYWYQQSLDQGLQFLIQYYNGEERAKGNILERFSAQQFPDLHSELNLSSLELGDSALYFCASSVDPSGNTIYFGEGSWLTVV.